This T cell receptor (beta chain) was sequenced in a study of cytomegalovirus exposure and HLA in healthy donors. Germline-derived CDR1 and CDR2 are MDHEN and SYDVKM. V dropped 5 bases and J dropped 7; count of bases not matched to a gene: 8. The CDR3 has 14 residues. Of note for this clone: What it binds is unknown.

General study results and limits: It has been reported that TCR beta sequences accurately predicted the HLA-A and HLA-B alleles of most subjects.

PCR primers comprised 60 Vbeta and 13 Jbeta primers. Measured with immunoSEQ multiplex PCR; TCRdb has only the in-frame clones, and not every one. The sample gives roughly 110,000 clones, 81% of which show up once; 2% to 2.5% is in the top ten. Sample: PBMCs. This receptor was identified in a man aged 25 to 45 in good health and CMV-seronegative. This rearrangement joins TRBV28 to TRBJ2-7, with TRBD1 identical over 10 bases. The CDR3 sequence: CASSETGGRGEQYF. Here the CDR3 DNA reads TGTGCCAGCAGTGAGACAGGGGGCCGGGGAGAGCAGTACTTC.